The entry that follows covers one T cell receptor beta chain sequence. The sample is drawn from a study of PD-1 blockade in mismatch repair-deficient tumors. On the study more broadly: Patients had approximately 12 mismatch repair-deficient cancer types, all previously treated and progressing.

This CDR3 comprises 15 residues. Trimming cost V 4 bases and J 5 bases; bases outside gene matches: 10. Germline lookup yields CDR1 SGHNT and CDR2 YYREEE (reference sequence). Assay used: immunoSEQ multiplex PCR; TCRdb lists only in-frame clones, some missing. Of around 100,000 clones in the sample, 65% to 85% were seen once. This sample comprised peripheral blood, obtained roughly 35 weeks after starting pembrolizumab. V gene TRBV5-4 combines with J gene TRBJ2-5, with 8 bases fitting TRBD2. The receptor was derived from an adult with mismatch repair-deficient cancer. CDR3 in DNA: TGTGCCAGCAGCGCCCCCCGGGGGGGTGGGGAGACCCAGTACTTC. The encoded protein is CASSAPRGGGETQYF.